These 12 T cell receptor beta chains share one sample of origin, sequenced in a study of shared clonotypes between healthy human individuals. Sequencing used immunoSEQ multiplex PCR; TCRdb keeps in-frame clones, though not all of them. The sample yields about 340,000 clones, roughly 80% seen once. Sequenced input: memory CD4+ T cells sorted from blood. The sample's subset: CD45RA-negative fraction. The receptors stem from a man aged 25-45 years in good health.

This clone was counted only a few times. The chain links TRBV29-1 to TRBJ2-1; D might be TRBD1 (8 bases). V was shortened by 1 base and J by 8 bases, with 15 bases between the two germline ends. The CDR3 spans 14 residues. Germline V gene data show CDR1 as SQVTM and CDR2 as ANQGSEA. CDR3: CSVEGYRGGDEQFF. CDR3 nucleotide sequence: TGCAGCGTTGAAGGTTACAGGGGGGGCGATGAGCAGTTCTTC.

The V and J genes are TRBV19 and TRBJ1-5; D is uncertain. The V end lost 3 bases, the J end lost 1 base, and 16 bases lay between the germline ends. Germline V gene lookup returns CDR1 LNHDA and CDR2 SQIVND (reference sequence). The CDR3 contains 17 residues. The CDR3 region has the DNA TGTGCCAGTAGTATGTCTCTGCCAGTTCTCAGCAATCAGCCCCAGCATTTT. Its protein product is CASSMSLPVLSNQPQHF.

In this sample, this clone turned up a few times. The V gene is TRBV28, the J gene TRBJ2-7; D tentatively reads TRBD1 or TRBD2 (5 bases each). With 4 bases removed from V and 2 bases from J, the gap between germline ends came to 18 bases. Germline CDR1 is MDHEN and CDR2 is SYDVKM. The CDR3 length is 16 residues. CDR3 residues: CASSSSGTPRTYEQYF. CDR3 in DNA: TGTGCCAGCAGTTCCTCTGGGACGCCGAGGACCTACGAGCAGTACTTC.

The CDR3 DNA is TGTGCCTGGAGTGTCGGCGGACAGAGGGCTTACGAGCAGTACTTC. As protein: CAWSVGGQRAYEQYF. The J gene is TRBJ2-7, the V gene TRBV30; the D gene is possibly TRBD1 (6 bases). CDR1 and CDR2 from the germline V gene are GTSNPN and SVGIG (reference sequence). The V end lost 0 bases, the J end lost 4 bases, and 16 bases lay between the germline ends. The CDR3 extends over 15 amino acids.

Remarks on this clone: Other DNA sequences of this sample code for an identical CDR3. This rearrangement joins TRBV7-3 to TRBJ1-1; D might be TRBD1 (5 bases). The CDR3 extends over 13 amino acids. The ends were cut back, 2 bases at V and 5 bases at J, with 9 bases in the middle. Looked up from germline, CDR1 is SGHTA and CDR2 is FQGTGA. This CDR3 reads CASSLWGNTEAFF. In DNA, the CDR3 is TGTGCCAGCAGCTTATGGGGGAATACTGAAGCTTTCTTT.

The rearrangement uses TRBV27 and TRBJ2-5, with D unresolved. The CDR3 runs 14 residues. The V and J ends lost 4 bases and 4 bases respectively, with 13 bases between them. Germline CDR1 MNHEY, CDR2 SMNVEV (reference sequence). The CDR3 nucleotides are TGTGCCAGCAGTTCTAATTGGTCGGGAGAGACCCAGTACTTC. Its translation is CASSSNWSGETQYF.

CDR3 in DNA: TGTGCCAGCAGTGCAAATGTTCCCCCATACGAGCAGTACTTC. Encoded protein: CASSANVPPYEQYF. The chain combines TRBV6-1 with TRBJ2-7; no definite D call. The CDR3 sequence is 14 residues long. The germline CDR1 and CDR2 sequences are MNHNS and SASEGT. V lost 4 bases and J 4 bases, leaving 14 bases between the germline ends.

The rearrangement joins TRBV7-9 to TRBJ1-2; no clear D gene. V was trimmed by 5 bases and J by 9 bases, leaving 16 bases between them. From germline, CDR1 is SEHNR and CDR2 FQNEAQ (reference sequence). The CDR3 is made up of 13 amino acids. The CDR3 DNA follows: TGTGCCAGCAGCCCCGACTCGGACGGAAGCTACACCTTC. This codes for CASSPDSDGSYTF.

This clone was observed at least ten times. The chain employs TRBV6-6 and TRBJ1-1; D unclear. V lost 2 bases, J lost 6 bases, and 4 bases lay in between. The germline gives CDR1 MNHNY, CDR2 SVGAGI (reference sequence). The CDR3 contains 11 residues. CDR3 nucleotides: TGTGCCAGCAGTTACCAGGCTGAAGCTTTCTTT. Amino acids: CASSYQAEAFF.

This clone was picked up a small number of times. V and J are TRBV30 and TRBJ1-1; D is undetermined. The V end lost 7 bases, the J end lost 7 bases, and 16 bases lay between the germline ends. CDR1 and CDR2 from the germline V gene are GTSNPN and SVGIG (reference sequence). The CDR3 is 12 amino acids. CDR3 coding DNA: TGTGCCTTTGGAAGGTCGGTGGTTGAAGCTTTCTTT. It translates to CAFGRSVVEAFF.

The chain recombines TRBV7-2 with TRBJ2-1, with D unclear. Between the trimmed V and J ends, which lost 2 bases and 5 bases, there was a span of 7 bases. CDR3 length: 13 amino acids. In germline, CDR1 is SGHTA, CDR2 FQGNSA. Written as DNA, the CDR3 is TGTGCCAGCAGCTTATATCGGCACAATGAGCAGTTCTTC. Its protein product is CASSLYRHNEQFF.

Comments on this clone: Other nucleotide sequences from this sample produce the same CDR3. The chain has TRBV7-2 and TRBJ2-3; no firm D call. V lost 3 bases and J 2 bases, leaving 3 bases between the germline ends. The germline CDR1 and CDR2 sequences are SGHTA and FQGNSA. The CDR3 runs 12 residues. The CDR3 here is CASSFSTDTQYF. As DNA, the CDR3 is TGTGCCAGCAGCTTCTCCACAGATACGCAGTATTTT.